These 13 T cell receptor beta chains share one sample of origin, sequenced in a study of CD8 T cells in Susac syndrome. Reverse transcription of about 0.5 to 1 ug RNA was carried out with random hexamers. MiXCR, applied by TCRdb to the immunoSEQ multiplex PCR reads, yields one record per CDR3 protein. The table includes under 200,000 distinct CDR3 sequences, 85% to 95% detected once. Sequencing was done on a sample of CD4+ T cells from PBMCs. Every receptor here comes from a human donor in good health.

The chain employs TRBV4-1 and TRBJ2-3, with 11 bases lining up with TRBD2. V gave up 4 bases and J gave up 0 bases; unmatched junction bases: 12. CDR3 size: 19 residues. Germline lookup yields CDR1 MGHRA and CDR2 YSYEKL. In DNA form, the CDR3 reads TGCGCCAGCAGCCGGAGTAGCGGGAGGGCCTCCCTCAGCACAGATACGCAGTATTTT. Protein sequence: CASSRSSGRASLSTDTQYF.

V gene TRBV29-1 combines with J gene TRBJ2-2, with 7 nucleotides matching TRBD2. With V trimmed by 6 bases and J by 3 bases, 10 bases remained unmatched. Germline V CDR1 and CDR2: SQVTM, ANQGSEA. This CDR3 has 15 amino acids. DNA for the CDR3: TGCAGCGTCCTGCGTGGCGGGGGATACACCGGGGAGCTGTTTTTT. Protein product: CSVLRGGGYTGELFF.

This clonotype has just one count. The V gene is TRBV27, the J gene TRBJ1-5; D is unclear. The CDR3 has 15 amino acids. Trimming pared 4 bases from V and 6 bases from J, leaving 16 bases between. Germline CDR1 is MNHEY and CDR2 is SMNVEV (reference sequence). The CDR3 DNA sequence: TGTGCCAGCAGTTCCGCGTGGGGATCGGGTCAGCCCCAGCATTTT. Amino acids: CASSSAWGSGQPQHF.

V usage is TRBV6-5 and J usage is TRBJ2-2; D may be TRBD1 or TRBD2 (5 bases each). V gave up 10 bases and J gave up 4 bases, with 13 bases separating them. This CDR3 comprises 13 residues. Germline CDR1 MNHEY, CDR2 SVGAGI. The CDR3: CATRSGPTGELFF. As DNA, the CDR3 is TGTGCCACCAGATCGGGACCCACCGGGGAGCTGTTTTTT.

This clonotype showed up just once. CDR3 region: CASSQEDRLLHF. In nucleotides, the CDR3 is TGTGCCAGCAGCCAAGAGGACCGACTTCTCCACTTT. The chain is built from TRBV12-3 or TRBV12-4 and TRBJ1-6; D is unresolved. V was pared by 6 bases and J by 16 bases, with 16 bases between. The CDR3 length is 12 residues.

The rearrangement links TRBV29-1 to TRBJ2-3; D is possibly TRBD2 (6 bases). This CDR3 is built from 13 residues. Germline-derived CDR1 and CDR2 are SQVTM and ANQGSEA. Trimming shortened V by 8 bases and J by 9 bases, and 21 bases separated the two germline ends. The CDR3 spells CSQALNGGGTQYF. The CDR3 DNA reads TGCAGCCAGGCTTTGAACGGGGGAGGCACGCAGTATTTT.

The chain's CDR3 is CSARTRRAGELFF. In DNA form, the CDR3 reads TGCAGTGCTAGAACACGACGGGCCGGGGAGCTGTTTTTT. This chain links TRBV20-1 with TRBJ2-2; D is uncertain. CDR1 and CDR2 (germline): DFQATT, SNEGSKA (reference sequence). V was pared by 2 bases and J by 6 bases, with 10 bases between. The CDR3 length is 13 residues.

This clonotype came up once. This rearrangement joins TRBV30 to TRBJ2-3; the match to TRBD2 covers 12 bases. Germline lookup yields CDR1 GTSNPN and CDR2 SVGIG (reference sequence). V shed 2 bases, J shed 0 bases, and the junction held 3 bases outside the gene matches. CDR3 length: 16 amino acids. CDR3 nucleotide sequence: TGTGCCTGGAGTCATGGACTAGCGGGAAGCACAGATACGCAGTATTTT. As protein: CAWSHGLAGSTDTQYF.

This clonotype was observed a handful of times. The chain recombines TRBV27 with TRBJ2-6; D gene uncertain. V lost 4 bases and J lost 0, with 1 base in between. CDR1 is MNHEY, CDR2 SMNVEV, per germline (reference sequence). This CDR3 has 13 residues. The CDR3 nucleotides are TGTGCCAGCAGTTCCTCTGGGGCCAACGTCCTGACTTTC. It codes for CASSSSGANVLTF.

The CDR3 here is CASSRTSTRNEQFF. The CDR3 nucleotides read TGCGCCAGCAGCCGAACTAGCACTAGGAATGAGCAGTTCTTC. The V call is TRBV5-1, the J call TRBJ2-1, with a weak D call TRBD2 (6 bases). This CDR3 spans 14 amino acids. Trimming left V 4 bases short and J 7 bases short, with 15 bases between. Germline CDR1 reads SGHRS; CDR2 reads YFSETQ.

The chain carries TRBV5-1 and TRBJ1-1; D is ambiguous. Trimming stripped 4 bases from V and 4 bases from J, with 5 bases between. Per germline, CDR1 SGHRS and CDR2 YFSETQ. The CDR3 is 11 residues long. The chain's CDR3 is CASSLGTEAFF. CDR3 sequence (DNA): TGCGCCAGCAGCCTAGGCACTGAAGCTTTCTTT.

The chain uses TRBV15 and TRBJ2-7; D is ambiguous. The CDR3 is 13 amino acids. Germline CDR1 reads LNHNV; CDR2 reads YYDKDF (reference sequence). V lost 3 bases, J lost 6 bases, and 12 bases lay in between. The CDR3 nucleotides read TGTGCCACCAGCAGGGAACCGCCGATCGAGCAGTACTTC. Translated, it gives CATSREPPIEQYF.

This chain links TRBV20-1 with TRBJ2-3, with a tentative D call TRBD2 (5 bases). Between the trimmed V and J ends, which lost 8 bases and 2 bases, there was a span of 8 bases. From germline, CDR1 is DFQATT and CDR2 SNEGSKA (reference sequence). The CDR3 spans 11 residues. CDR3 nucleotides: TGCAGTCCTGACTACACAGATACGCAGTATTTT. It yields the protein CSPDYTDTQYF.